What follows are 24 T cell receptor beta chains derived from one specimen sequenced in a study of blood T cell repertoires in COVID-19. TCRdb keeps only in-frame clones here, not all; method: immunoSEQ multiplex PCR. The sample has about 350,000 clones, about 87% seen once. The sequenced material came from peripheral blood. These TCRs come from a man aged 30 to 45 with COVID-19, enrolled during active disease.

This clone showed up just once. The chain has TRBV4-2 and TRBJ1-1, with D maybe TRBD1 (6 bases). Germline V gene sequence: CDR1 LGHNA, CDR2 YNFKEQ. Trimming shortened V by 4 bases and J by 1 base, and 10 bases separated the two germline ends. The CDR3 length is 14 residues. CDR3: CASSPSRGNTEAFF. CDR3 nucleotides: TGTGCCAGCAGCCCGTCCAGGGGGAACACTGAAGCTTTCTTT.

The V gene is TRBV18, the J gene TRBJ1-2; TRBD1 matches at 8 bases. Looked up from germline, CDR1 is KGHSH and CDR2 is LQKENI. The V gene end was trimmed by 6 bases and the J gene end by 5 bases; junction bases not matched to a gene: 11. This CDR3 region has 15 residues. As DNA, the CDR3 is TGTGCCAGCTCGCCCGGGACAGGCCTAGATTATGGCTACACCTTC. Translated: CASSPGTGLDYGYTF. Full variable domain (outside the CDR3, taken from reference TRBV18 and TRBJ1-2): NAGVMQNPRHLVRRRGQEARLRCSPMKGHSHVYWYRQLPEEGLKFMVYLQKENIIDESGMPKERFSAEFPKEGPSILRIQQVVRGDSAAYFCASSPGTGLDYGYTFGSGTRLTVV.

The chain couples TRBV28 to TRBJ2-7; TRBD2 matches 8 bases. Germline loops: CDR1 MDHEN, CDR2 SYDVKM. The CDR3 is 14 residues long. With 4 bases clipped from V and 2 bases from J, the junction kept 4 bases outside the gene matches. The CDR3 loop reads CASSSSGSPYEQYF. The CDR3 nucleotides read TGTGCCAGCAGTTCCAGCGGGAGCCCCTACGAGCAGTACTTC.

The V and J genes are TRBV9 and TRBJ2-1, with TRBD2 identical over 7 bases. V gave up 0 bases and J gave up 0 bases; unmatched junction bases: 6. Per the germline V gene, CDR1 is SGDLS and CDR2 is YYNGEE. CDR3 length equals 17 residues. Written as DNA, the CDR3 is TGTGCCAGCAGCGTAGTAGCGGGCTTTAGCTCCTACAATGAGCAGTTCTTC. Protein: CASSVVAGFSSYNEQFF. Together with reference TRBV9 and TRBJ2-1, the CDR3 gives the full variable domain: DSGVTQTPKHLITATGQRVTLRCSPRSGDLSVYWYQQSLDQGLQFLIQYYNGEERAKGNILERFSAQQFPDLHSELNLSSLELGDSALYFCASSVVAGFSSYNEQFFGPGTRLTVL.

The chain joins TRBV28 to TRBJ1-2, with TRBD1 as a possible D gene (5 bases). Germline loops: CDR1 MDHEN, CDR2 SYDVKM. Trimming shortened V by 7 bases and J by 7 bases, and 22 bases separated the two germline ends. This CDR3 spans 15 amino acids. DNA for the CDR3: TGTGCCAGCATCTCTTCTTCGCAGGGTAGGGGTGGCTACACCTTC. It translates to CASISSSQGRGGYTF.

The V and J genes are TRBV6-4 and TRBJ2-7; no reliable D call. This CDR3 contains 12 residues. CDR1 MRHNA and CDR2 SNTAGT come from the germline V gene. Trimming took 9 bases from V and 6 from J, leaving 15 bases between them. CDR3 protein: CARWAKASEQYF. CDR3 coding DNA: TGTGCCAGATGGGCCAAGGCGAGCGAGCAGTACTTC.

V gene TRBV4-2 combines with J gene TRBJ2-5; D is perhaps TRBD2 (6 bases). Trimming removed 3 bases at V and 3 bases at J, with 11 bases between. Germline V gives CDR1 LGHNA, CDR2 YNFKEQ. This CDR3 has 14 amino acids. The CDR3 reads CASSHSRGKETQYF. The CDR3 DNA is TGTGCCAGCAGCCATTCCCGGGGGAAAGAGACCCAGTACTTC.

CDR3 DNA sequence: TGTGCCAGCAGTTCGCTAGCAAAGGGAGGGTACAATGAGCAGTTCTTC. Residues: CASSSLAKGGYNEQFF. The J gene is TRBJ2-1, the V gene TRBV28; 7 nucleotides line up with TRBD2. The germline V gene encodes CDR1 MDHEN and CDR2 SYDVKM. V trimming: 4 bases; J trimming: 4 bases; junction bases outside the gene matches: 10. The CDR3 sequence is 16 residues long.

The V and J genes are TRBV18 and TRBJ1-1; D is unclear. Germline V lookup: CDR1 KGHSH, CDR2 LQKENI. This CDR3 spans 13 amino acids. The V end lost 6 bases, the J end lost 0 bases, and 8 bases lay between the germline ends. The CDR3 bases are TGTGCCAGCTCTTCCGGGATGAACACTGAAGCTTTCTTT. Amino acids: CASSSGMNTEAFF.

This chain joins TRBV7-6 and TRBJ1-1; D gene ambiguous. This CDR3 is built from 14 residues. Germline V gene lookup returns CDR1 SGHVS and CDR2 FNYEAQ. The germline V and J ends were trimmed by 5 bases and 3 bases, with 13 bases remaining between them. Written as DNA, the CDR3 is TGTGCCAGCAGCCCGACGGGTTTGGACACTGAAGCTTTCTTT. This sequence encodes CASSPTGLDTEAFF.

The chain recombines TRBV24-1 with TRBJ2-7; D is possibly TRBD1 (5 bases). Between the trimmed V and J ends, which lost 4 bases and 5 bases, there was a span of 14 bases. The CDR3 covers 14 residues. The germline gives CDR1 KGHDR, CDR2 SFDVKD. CDR3 in amino acids: CATSDRDSGHEQYF. In nucleotides, the CDR3 is TGTGCCACCAGTGACCGAGACAGTGGGCACGAGCAGTACTTC.

The rearrangement uses TRBV5-4 and TRBJ2-2; a weak D match, TRBD1 (6 bases). Germline CDR1 is SGHNT and CDR2 is YYREEE (reference sequence). With 4 bases removed from V and 6 bases from J, the gap between germline ends came to 10 bases. The CDR3 spans 13 residues. CDR3 sequence: CASSIQGSGELFF. The DNA of the CDR3 is TGTGCCAGCAGCATACAGGGATCCGGGGAGCTGTTTTTT.

The J gene is TRBJ1-2, the V gene TRBV28, with D possibly being TRBD1 (6 bases). V gave up 6 bases and J gave up 5 bases, with 16 bases separating them. CDR3 length equals 14 residues. Germline loops: CDR1 MDHEN, CDR2 SYDVKM. CDR3 nucleotide sequence: TGTGCCAGCAGAACACAGGGCTCGGGGTATGGCTACACCTTC. It is translated as CASRTQGSGYGYTF.

This chain joins TRBV15 and TRBJ2-3, with a weak D call TRBD1 (6 bases). The CDR3 has 12 amino acids. V was pared by 6 bases and J by 3 bases, with 7 bases between. Germline CDR1 reads LNHNV; CDR2 reads YYDKDF (reference sequence). CDR3 amino acids: CATRGGTDTQYF. Here the CDR3 DNA reads TGTGCCACCAGAGGGGGTACAGATACGCAGTATTTT.

V is TRBV21-1 and J is TRBJ1-2; the table's D call of TRBD1 was not tested on the DNA. TRBV21-1 is an annotated pseudogene. CDR3 length: 18 amino acids. The CDR3 sequence is CASSERPTSTGSHYGYTF. For the CDR3, the DNA is TGTGCCAGCAGCGAAAGGCCCACCTCGACAGGGTCCCACTATGGCTACACCTTC.

This chain's CDR3 is CASSLGTEHREAFF. In DNA form, the CDR3 reads TGTGCCAGCAGCTTAGGCACGGAGCACCGTGAAGCTTTCTTT. V is TRBV7-2 and J is TRBJ1-1; D gene ambiguous. Germline values: CDR1 SGHTA, CDR2 FQGNSA. The CDR3 loop spans 14 amino acids. Trimming cost V 1 base and J 7 bases, with 13 bases left between them.

The J gene is TRBJ2-3, the V gene TRBV10-1; 8 nucleotides align to TRBD1. The CDR3 totals 15 residues. Germline values: CDR1 WNHNN, CDR2 SYGVQD (reference sequence). V trimming: 6 bases; J trimming: 3 bases; junction bases outside the gene matches: 8. This CDR3 reads CASREGTGLTDTQYF. Written as DNA, the CDR3 is TGCGCCAGCAGGGAAGGGACAGGCTTAACAGATACGCAGTATTTT.

CDR3 protein: CASSAELRASGNTIYF. DNA of the CDR3: TGCGCCAGCAGCGCGGAATTACGAGCCTCTGGAAACACCATATATTTT. The chain joins TRBV5-1 to TRBJ1-3; the D is unclear. Per germline, CDR1 SGHRS and CDR2 YFSETQ. The ends were cut back, 4 bases at V and 0 bases at J, with 14 bases in the middle. The CDR3 extends over 16 amino acids.

The rearrangement uses TRBV7-3 and TRBJ2-1, with D possibly matching TRBD2 (6 bases). The CDR3 consists of 17 residues. CDR1 and CDR2 from the germline V gene are SGHTA and FQGTGA. The germline V and J ends were trimmed by 4 bases and 4 bases, with 20 bases remaining between them. The CDR3, as DNA: TGTGCCAGCAGCTACGAGGGCGGGAATGCGCTTTACAATGAGCAGTTCTTC. It codes for CASSYEGGNALYNEQFF.

The gene calls are TRBV6-5 and TRBJ1-3; D is undetermined. Trimming left V 4 bases short and J 0 bases short, with 13 bases between. CDR1 and CDR2 (germline): MNHEY, SVGAGI. This CDR3 is 16 amino acids long. The CDR3 sequence: CASSSTGVDSGNTIYF. CDR3 nucleotides: TGTGCCAGCAGTTCCACCGGAGTCGACTCTGGAAACACCATATATTTT.

The chain joins TRBV7-6 to TRBJ2-1; D may be TRBD1 (5 bases). Trimming took 4 bases from V and 7 from J, leaving 8 bases between them. The CDR3 is 12 residues long. Germline CDR1 and CDR2: SGHVS and FNYEAQ. The CDR3 loop reads CASSSRVNEQFF. CDR3 DNA: TGTGCCAGCAGCTCCAGGGTTAATGAGCAGTTCTTC.

The J gene is TRBJ1-1, the V gene TRBV18, with no clear D. Trimming stripped 3 bases from V and 6 bases from J, with 14 bases between. This CDR3 has 14 residues. Germline lookup yields CDR1 KGHSH and CDR2 LQKENI. In DNA, the CDR3 is TGTGCCAGCTCACCTAGGGAGGAAGGTTCTGAAGCTTTCTTT. Its translation is CASSPREEGSEAFF. The whole variable domain, remainder taken from reference TRBV18 and TRBJ1-1, is NAGVMQNPRHLVRRRGQEARLRCSPMKGHSHVYWYRQLPEEGLKFMVYLQKENIIDESGMPKERFSAEFPKEGPSILRIQQVVRGDSAAYFCASSPREEGSEAFFGQGTRLTVV.

V gene TRBV18 combines with J gene TRBJ2-7; TRBD1 matches 11 bases. Germline loops: CDR1 KGHSH, CDR2 LQKENI. V dropped 5 bases and J dropped 1; count of bases not matched to a gene: 4. The length of the CDR3 is 15 residues. CDR3 DNA: TGTGCCAGCTCAGACGGGACAGGGGGATCCTACGAGCAGTACTTC. Amino acids: CASSDGTGGSYEQYF.

The J gene is TRBJ1-5, the V gene TRBV19; D is unclear. V shed 3 bases and J shed 0 bases, with 9 bases lying between them. The CDR3 runs 15 residues. The germline V gene has CDR1 LNHDA and CDR2 SQIVND (reference sequence). The CDR3 protein is CASSMSVLSNQPQHF. The CDR3, as DNA: TGTGCCAGTAGTATGTCGGTCCTTAGCAATCAGCCCCAGCATTTT.